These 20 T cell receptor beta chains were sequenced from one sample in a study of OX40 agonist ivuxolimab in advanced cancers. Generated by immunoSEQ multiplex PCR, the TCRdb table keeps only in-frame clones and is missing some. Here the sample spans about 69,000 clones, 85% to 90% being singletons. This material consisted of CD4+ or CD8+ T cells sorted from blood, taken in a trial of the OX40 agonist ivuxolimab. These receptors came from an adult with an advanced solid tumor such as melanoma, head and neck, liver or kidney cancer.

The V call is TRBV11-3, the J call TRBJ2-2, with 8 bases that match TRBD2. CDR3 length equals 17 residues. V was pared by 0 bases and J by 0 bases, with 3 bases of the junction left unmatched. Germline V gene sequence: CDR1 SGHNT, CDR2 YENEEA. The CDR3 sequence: CASSLEIGGANTGELFF. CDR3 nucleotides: TGTGCCAGCAGCTTAGAAATCGGGGGGGCGAACACCGGGGAGCTGTTTTTT.

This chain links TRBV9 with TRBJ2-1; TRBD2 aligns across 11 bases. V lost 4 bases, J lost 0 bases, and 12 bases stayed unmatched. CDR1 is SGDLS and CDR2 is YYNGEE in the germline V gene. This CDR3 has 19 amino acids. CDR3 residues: CASSPWGTSGGSSYNEQFF. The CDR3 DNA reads TGTGCCAGCAGCCCATGGGGGACTAGCGGAGGGAGCTCCTACAATGAGCAGTTCTTC.

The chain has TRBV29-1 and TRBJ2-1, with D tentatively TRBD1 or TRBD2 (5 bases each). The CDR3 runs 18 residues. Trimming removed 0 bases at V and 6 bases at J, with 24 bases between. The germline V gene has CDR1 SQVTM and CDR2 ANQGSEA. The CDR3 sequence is CSVEDPAVGGPYFNEQFF. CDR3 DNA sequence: TGCAGCGTTGAAGATCCCGCCGTTGGGGGTCCCTATTTCAATGAGCAGTTCTTC.

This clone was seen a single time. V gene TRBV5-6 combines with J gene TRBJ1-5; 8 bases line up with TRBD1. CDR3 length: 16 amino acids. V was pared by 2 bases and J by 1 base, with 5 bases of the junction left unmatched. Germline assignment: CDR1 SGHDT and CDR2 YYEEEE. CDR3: CASSFMTGASNQPQHF. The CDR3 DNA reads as TGTGCCAGCAGCTTTATGACAGGGGCGAGCAATCAGCCCCAGCATTTT.

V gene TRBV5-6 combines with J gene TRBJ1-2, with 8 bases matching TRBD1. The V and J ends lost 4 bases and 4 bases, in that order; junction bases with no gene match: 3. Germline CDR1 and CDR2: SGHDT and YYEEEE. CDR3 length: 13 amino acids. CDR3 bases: TGTGCCAGCAGCGGACAGGGTCTCTATGGCTACACCTTC. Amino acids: CASSGQGLYGYTF. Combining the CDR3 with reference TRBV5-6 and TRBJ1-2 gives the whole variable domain DAGVTQSPTHLIKTRGQQVTLRCSPKSGHDTVSWYQQALGQGPQFIFQYYEEEERQRGNFPDRFSGHQFPNYSSELNVNALLLGDSALYLCASSGQGLYGYTFGSGTRLTVV.

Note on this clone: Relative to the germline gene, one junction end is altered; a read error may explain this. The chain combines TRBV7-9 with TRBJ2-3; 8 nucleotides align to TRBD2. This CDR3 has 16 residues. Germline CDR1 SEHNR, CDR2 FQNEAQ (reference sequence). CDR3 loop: CASSLGGSGVTDTQYF. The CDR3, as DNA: TGTGCCAGCAGTTTAGGGGGTAGCGGGGTCACAGATACGCAGTATTTT.

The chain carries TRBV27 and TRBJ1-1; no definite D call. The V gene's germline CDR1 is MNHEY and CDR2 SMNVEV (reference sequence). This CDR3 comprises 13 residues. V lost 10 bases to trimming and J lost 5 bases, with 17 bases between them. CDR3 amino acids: CATRTSLGTEAFF. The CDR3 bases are TGTGCCACCCGTACATCATTAGGAACTGAAGCTTTCTTT.

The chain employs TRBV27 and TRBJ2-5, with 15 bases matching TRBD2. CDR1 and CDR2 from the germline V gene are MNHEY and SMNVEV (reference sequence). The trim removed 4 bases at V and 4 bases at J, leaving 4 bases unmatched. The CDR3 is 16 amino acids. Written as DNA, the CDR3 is TGTGCCAGCAGTTCTTGGACTAGCGGGAGGGGAGAGACCCAGTACTTC. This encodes CASSSWTSGRGETQYF.

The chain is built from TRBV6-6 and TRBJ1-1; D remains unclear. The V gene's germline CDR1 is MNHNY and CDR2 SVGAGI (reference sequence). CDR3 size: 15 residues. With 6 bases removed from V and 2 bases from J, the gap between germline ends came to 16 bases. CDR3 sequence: CASSAVSGGNTEAFF. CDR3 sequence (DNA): TGTGCCAGCAGCGCCGTTTCGGGAGGTAACACTGAAGCTTTCTTT.

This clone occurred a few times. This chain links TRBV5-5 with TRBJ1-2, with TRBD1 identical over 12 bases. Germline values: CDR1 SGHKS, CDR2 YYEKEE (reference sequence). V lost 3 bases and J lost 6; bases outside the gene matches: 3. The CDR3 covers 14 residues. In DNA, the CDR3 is TGTGCCAGCAGCTCGGGACAGGGGGCGGATGGCTACACCTTC. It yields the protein CASSSGQGADGYTF.

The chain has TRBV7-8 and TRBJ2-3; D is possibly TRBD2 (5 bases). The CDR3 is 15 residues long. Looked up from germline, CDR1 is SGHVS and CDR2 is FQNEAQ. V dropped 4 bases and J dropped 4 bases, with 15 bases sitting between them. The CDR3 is CASSSLWTEPDTQYF. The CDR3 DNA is TGTGCCAGCAGCTCCCTCTGGACTGAGCCAGATACGCAGTATTTT.

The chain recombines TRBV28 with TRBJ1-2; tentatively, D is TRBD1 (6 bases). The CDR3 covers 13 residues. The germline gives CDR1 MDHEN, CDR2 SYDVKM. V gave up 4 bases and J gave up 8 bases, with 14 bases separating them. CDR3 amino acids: CASSWLTDRGYTF. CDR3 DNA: TGTGCCAGCAGTTGGTTGACCGACAGGGGCTACACCTTC.

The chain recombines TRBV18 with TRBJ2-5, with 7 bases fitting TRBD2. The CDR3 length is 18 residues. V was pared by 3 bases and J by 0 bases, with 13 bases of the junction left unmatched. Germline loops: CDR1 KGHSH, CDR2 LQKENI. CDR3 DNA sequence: TGTGCCAGCTCACCCTCGGTCGTCACTAGCGCAAACCAAGAGACCCAGTACTTC. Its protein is CASSPSVVTSANQETQYF. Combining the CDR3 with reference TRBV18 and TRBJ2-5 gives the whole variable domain NAGVMQNPRHLVRRRGQEARLRCSPMKGHSHVYWYRQLPEEGLKFMVYLQKENIIDESGMPKERFSAEFPKEGPSILRIQQVVRGDSAAYFCASSPSVVTSANQETQYFGPGTRLLVL.

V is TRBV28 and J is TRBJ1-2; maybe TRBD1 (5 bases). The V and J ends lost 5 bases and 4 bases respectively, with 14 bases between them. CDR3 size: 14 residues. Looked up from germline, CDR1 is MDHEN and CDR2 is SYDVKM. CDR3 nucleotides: TGTGCCAGCAGTGAGTCGGGGGTGAGCTATGGCTACACCTTC. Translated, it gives CASSESGVSYGYTF.

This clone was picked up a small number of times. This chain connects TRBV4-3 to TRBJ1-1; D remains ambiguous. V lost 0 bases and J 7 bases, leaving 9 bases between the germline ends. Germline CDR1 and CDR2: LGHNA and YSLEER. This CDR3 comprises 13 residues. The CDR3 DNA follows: TGCGCCAGCAGCCAAGATTTGGGGATTGAAGCTTTCTTT. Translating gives CASSQDLGIEAFF.

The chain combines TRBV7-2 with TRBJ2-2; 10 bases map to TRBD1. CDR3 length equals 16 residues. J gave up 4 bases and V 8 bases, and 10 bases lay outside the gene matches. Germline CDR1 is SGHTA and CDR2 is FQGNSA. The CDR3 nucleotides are TGTGCCAGCGATGGCTTATGGGACAGGGGCACCGGGGAGCTGTTTTTT. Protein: CASDGLWDRGTGELFF.

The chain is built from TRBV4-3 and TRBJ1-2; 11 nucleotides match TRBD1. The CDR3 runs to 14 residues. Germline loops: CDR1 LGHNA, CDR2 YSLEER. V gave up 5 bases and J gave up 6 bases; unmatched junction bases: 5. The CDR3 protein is CASSAGQGAHGYTF. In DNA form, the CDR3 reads TGCGCCAGCAGCGCCGGACAGGGGGCCCATGGCTACACCTTC.

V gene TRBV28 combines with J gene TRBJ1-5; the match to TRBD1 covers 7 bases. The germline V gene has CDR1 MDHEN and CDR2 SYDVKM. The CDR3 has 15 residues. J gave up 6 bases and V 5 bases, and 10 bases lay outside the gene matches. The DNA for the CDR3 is TGTGCCAGCAGTCCGACAGGGATCCTCGGTCAGCCCCAGCATTTT. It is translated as CASSPTGILGQPQHF.

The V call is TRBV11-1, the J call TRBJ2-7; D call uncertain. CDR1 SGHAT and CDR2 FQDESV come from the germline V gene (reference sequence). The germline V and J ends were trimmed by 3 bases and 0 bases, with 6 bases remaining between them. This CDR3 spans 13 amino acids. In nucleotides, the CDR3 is TGTGCCAGCAGCTTGATGAGCTCCTACGAGCAGTACTTC. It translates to CASSLMSSYEQYF. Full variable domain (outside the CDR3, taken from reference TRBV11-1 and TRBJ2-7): EAEVAQSPRYKITEKSQAVAFWCDPISGHATLYWYRQILGQGPELLVQFQDESVVDDSQLPKDRFSAERLKGVDSTLKIQPAELGDSAMYLCASSLMSSYEQYFGPGTRLTVT.

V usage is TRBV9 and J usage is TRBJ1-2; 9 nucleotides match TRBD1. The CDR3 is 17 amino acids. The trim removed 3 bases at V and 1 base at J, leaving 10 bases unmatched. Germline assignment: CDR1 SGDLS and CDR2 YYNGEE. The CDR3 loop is CASSEPRTGALNYGYTF. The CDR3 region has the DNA TGTGCCAGCAGCGAACCCCGGACAGGGGCGCTTAACTATGGCTACACCTTC.